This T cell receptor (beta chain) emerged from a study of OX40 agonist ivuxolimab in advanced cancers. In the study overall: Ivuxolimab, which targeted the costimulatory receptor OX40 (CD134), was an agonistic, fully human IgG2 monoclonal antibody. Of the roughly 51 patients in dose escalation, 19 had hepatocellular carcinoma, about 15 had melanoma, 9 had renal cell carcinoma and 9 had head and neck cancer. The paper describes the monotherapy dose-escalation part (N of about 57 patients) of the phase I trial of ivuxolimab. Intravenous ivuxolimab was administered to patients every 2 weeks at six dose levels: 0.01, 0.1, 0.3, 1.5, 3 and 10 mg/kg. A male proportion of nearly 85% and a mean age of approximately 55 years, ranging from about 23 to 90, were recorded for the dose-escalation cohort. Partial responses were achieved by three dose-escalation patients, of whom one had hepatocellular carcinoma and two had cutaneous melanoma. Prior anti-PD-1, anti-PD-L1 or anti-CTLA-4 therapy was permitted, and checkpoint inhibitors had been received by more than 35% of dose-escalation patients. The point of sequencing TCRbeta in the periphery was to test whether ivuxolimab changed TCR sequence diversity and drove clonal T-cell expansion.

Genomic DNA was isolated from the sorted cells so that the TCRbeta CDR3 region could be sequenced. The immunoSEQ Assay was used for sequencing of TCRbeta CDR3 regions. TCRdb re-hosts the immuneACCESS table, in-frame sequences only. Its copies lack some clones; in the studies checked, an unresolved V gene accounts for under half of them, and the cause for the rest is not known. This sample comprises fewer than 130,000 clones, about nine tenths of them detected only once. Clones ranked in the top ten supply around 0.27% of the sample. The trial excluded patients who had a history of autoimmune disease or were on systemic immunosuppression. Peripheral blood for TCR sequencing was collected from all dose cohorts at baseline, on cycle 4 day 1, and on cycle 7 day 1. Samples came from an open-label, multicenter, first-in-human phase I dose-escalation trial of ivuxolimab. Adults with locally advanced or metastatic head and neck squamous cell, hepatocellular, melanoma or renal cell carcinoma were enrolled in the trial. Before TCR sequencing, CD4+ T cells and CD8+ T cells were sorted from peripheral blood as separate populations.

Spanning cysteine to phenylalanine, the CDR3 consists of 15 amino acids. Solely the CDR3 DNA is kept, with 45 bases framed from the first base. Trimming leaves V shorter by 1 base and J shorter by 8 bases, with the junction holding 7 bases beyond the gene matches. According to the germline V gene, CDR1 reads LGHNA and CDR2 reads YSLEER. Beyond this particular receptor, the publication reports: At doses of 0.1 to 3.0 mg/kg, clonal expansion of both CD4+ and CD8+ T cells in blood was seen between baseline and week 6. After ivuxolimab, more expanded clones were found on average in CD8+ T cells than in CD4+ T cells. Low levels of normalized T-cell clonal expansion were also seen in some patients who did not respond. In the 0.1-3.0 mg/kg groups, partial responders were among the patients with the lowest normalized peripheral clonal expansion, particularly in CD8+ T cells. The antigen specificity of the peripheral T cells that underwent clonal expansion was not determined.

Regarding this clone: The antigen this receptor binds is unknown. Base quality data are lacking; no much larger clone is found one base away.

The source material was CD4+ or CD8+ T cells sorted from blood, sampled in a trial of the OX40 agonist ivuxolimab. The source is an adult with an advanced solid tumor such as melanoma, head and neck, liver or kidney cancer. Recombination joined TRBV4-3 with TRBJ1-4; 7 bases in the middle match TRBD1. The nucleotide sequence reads TGCGCCAGCAGCCAAGGCCGGGACAGTCGAGAAAAACTGTTTTTT. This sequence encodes CASSQGRDSREKLFF.